A selection of T cell receptor beta chains follows, all from one sample in a study of cytomegalovirus exposure and HLA in healthy donors. Sequenced by immunoSEQ multiplex PCR; TCRdb stores in-frame clones only, minus some. This table has around 160,000 clones, about 77% appearing once. The specimen was PBMCs. These receptors originate from a woman in her thirties or forties in good health and CMV-seropositive. CDR3s leave out the opening cysteine and the closing phenylalanine or tryptophan.

TRBV18	TRBJ2-7	ASSPAGEEYEQY
TRBV2	TRBJ1-2	ASSVEQGRGYT
TRBV19	TRBJ2-5	ASSITHTQETQY
TRBV7-2	TRBJ1-2	ASSLRGQGVIYGYT
TRBV5-6	TRBJ2-4	ASSSDSSGLAKNIQY
TRBV28	TRBJ2-7	ASYTPGQGAYEQY
TRBV29-1	TRBJ2-1	SGKRDPELYNEQF
TRBV6-5	-	ASKTAGLNTGELF
TRBV7-7	TRBJ1-2	ASGPTQGRDYGYT
TRBV10-3	TRBJ1-1	AISESTAFEAF
TRBV4-2	TRBJ2-1	ASSLRRGGYNEQF
TRBV30	TRBJ1-1	AWSRQGTEAF
TRBV10-1	TRBJ2-7	ASSRDRGYEQY
TRBV7-9	TRBJ1-4	ASSPDGTVNEKLF
TRBV29-1	TRBJ2-7	SVESAPGSDEQY
TRBV18	TRBJ1-2	ASSPGQGLGGYT
TRBV5-1	TRBJ1-1	ASSLAVEGNRF
TRBV7-2	TRBJ1-4	ASSAPTDYRPEKLF
TRBV7-6	TRBJ2-3	ASSLRSDTQY
TRBV19	TRBJ2-3	ASSPLHVGTDTQY
TRBV11-3	TRBJ2-7	ASSTDRGPYEQY
TRBV15	TRBJ1-2	ATSRVGTGLNYGYT
TRBV19	TRBJ1-1	ASIGRIRNAF
TRBV4-3	TRBJ2-1	ASSQDRGTSGYNEQF
TRBV4-3	TRBJ1-4	ASSQGLRAGGEKLF
TRBV4-2	TRBJ2-7	ASSQEWREVSYEQY
TRBV11-2	TRBJ1-2	ASSTDRGGYT
TRBV19	TRBJ1-2	ASSDRTGFGYT
TRBV11-3	TRBJ2-2	ASSLKGTVNTGELF
TRBV6-5	TRBJ1-1	ASSAYGTENTEAF
TRBV18	TRBJ1-1	ASSLGTANTEAF
TRBV18	TRBJ2-5	ASSPGQVGRETQY
TRBV10-3	TRBJ1-1	AISETGASSF
TRBV7-2	TRBJ1-4	ASSMGHANEKLF
TRBV30	TRBJ1-2	ACYTGGDYGYT
TRBV18	TRBJ2-5	ASSPLSGETQY